This T cell receptor beta chain came from a study of T cell repertoires in cytomegalovirus infection. Study as a whole: As its CMV epitopes, the study selected recently identified HLA-C-restricted and well-studied HLA-B-restricted targets. Both CMV infection and a matching HLA type were indicated by public TCR beta signatures.

TCRdb redid the calling of the reads with MiXCR, one entry per CDR3 protein. The data contain tens of thousands of distinct CDR3 sequences, under 30% of them singletons. This clonotype occurred many times. The antigen remains unidentified. The CDR3 is made up of 13 amino acids. Trimming took 6 bases from V and 3 from J, leaving 12 bases between them. CDR1 and CDR2 from the germline V gene are MNHEY and SVGEGT. Overall study results and limits: CMV carriers with the relevant HLA were identified by cumulative public TCR beta family frequency. Ex vivo responses were dominated by HLA-C-restricted CMV-specific TCR beta clonotypes.

The chain uses TRBV6-2 or TRBV6-3 and TRBJ2-7; no reliable D call. This sample comprised CD8+ T cells from cultured PBMCs, obtained from culture after CMV antigen stimulation. This TCR was recovered from a human donor in good health (CMV status not recorded). Some clones in this sample may be carry-over from other donors' samples. CDR3 in DNA: TGTGCCAGCAGGGCTCCCCGGGTCTACGAGCAGTACTTC. It codes for CASRAPRVYEQYF.